This T cell receptor (beta chain) was sequenced in a study of T cells after yellow fever vaccination. Conversion of TCR transcripts into cDNA relied on 5'RACE template switching, which added a universal primer site and UMIs. Via MiXCR, TCRdb re-called the 5' RACE reads, giving one row per CDR3 protein. The profile covers some 110,000 distinct CDR3 sequences, with 7% to 8.5% appearing a single time and 25% taken by the ten largest. The CDR3 loop spans 12 amino acids. Per the germline V gene, CDR1 is ENHRY and CDR2 is SYGVKD. Trimming cost V 9 bases and J 5 bases; bases outside gene matches: 7. Many counts were recorded for this clonotype.

The rearrangement uses TRBV10-3 and TRBJ2-7; 7 positions agree with TRBD2. The sequencing here drew on CD8+ T cells sorted from PBMCs, taken 45 days after the yellow fever booster vaccination. This receptor was identified in a man aged 30 to 45 who received the YFV17D yellow fever vaccine. CDR3 amino acids: CAIGTGGDEQYF. CDR3 sequence (DNA): TGTGCCATAGGGACGGGAGGCGACGAGCAGTACTTC.